The clone carrying this T cell receptor (beta chain) was recorded at least ten times. Its antigen is currently unknown. V was trimmed by 5 bases and J by 1 base, leaving 7 bases between them. CDR3 length equals 13 residues. The sample comes from a study of CD8 T cells in ankylosing spondylitis. Study-level results: What seemed typical of ankylosing spondylitis blood was a TCR beta motif built from about 8 highly homologous variants. Certain motif variants had earlier appeared in reactive arthritis synovial fluid and blood. Researchers reportedly found disease-linked clones significantly enriched in matched ankylosing spondylitis synovial fluid.

Making the TCR beta libraries involved quantitative 5'-RACE with molecular barcodes. TCRdb called the 5' RACE reads again in MiXCR, with one record for every CDR3 protein. The table lists hundreds of thousands of distinct CDR3 sequences, roughly 24% of them singletons. Material for sequencing was blood, either unsorted or a sorted T cell fraction (not recorded which). The V call is TRBV12-3 or TRBV12-4, the J call TRBJ2-3, with D perhaps matching TRBD2 (5 bases). The clonotype was recovered from a male donor with ankylosing spondylitis or in good health (not recorded which). This CDR3 is CASSVSGTDTQYF. The CDR3 region has the DNA TGTGCCAGCAGTGTTAGCGGCACAGATACGCAGTATTTT.